Detailed here is one T cell receptor (beta chain). Profiled with immunoSEQ multiplex PCR; TCRdb holds only in-frame clones, not every one. The sample yields 300,000 to 350,000 clones, 90% seen once. This sample was taken from a study of blood T cell repertoires in COVID-19. This receptor was taken from a woman in her twenties or thirties who had been exposed to COVID-19. The sample was PBMCs or T cells enriched from blood (not recorded which).

Here the CDR3 reads CASSEGGGVYGYTF. CDR3 nucleotides: TGTGCCAGCAGTGAAGGGGGAGGGGTGTATGGCTACACCTTC. This chain uses TRBV6-1 with TRBJ1-2, with D tentatively TRBD1 (5 bases). The CDR3 loop spans 14 amino acids. Trimming cost V 1 base and J 5 bases, with 11 bases left between them. The germline V gene encodes CDR1 MNHNS and CDR2 SASEGT.